The source of this TCR beta chain is a study of T cells in Graves' hyperthyroidism and ophthalmopathy. Study-wide results and caveats: Ophthalmopathy was predicted by the model a median of around 5.9 months ahead of onset.

The V gene's germline CDR1 is SNHLY and CDR2 FYNNEI. The CDR3 totals 15 residues. Germline trimming cut 6 bases from V and 6 bases from J; bases unmatched to any gene: 8. RNA transcripts gave rise to amplified TCR beta CDR3 regions. The HTBI primer set was used in a first-round RT-PCR of the TCR CDR3. TCRdb analysed the multiplex PCR reads with MiXCR anew, one entry per CDR3 protein. The sample consists of hundreds of thousands of distinct CDR3 sequences, 20% to 25% of them appearing once. About this clonotype: Its antigen remains unknown.

The J gene is TRBJ1-5, the V gene TRBV2; 10 nucleotides agree with TRBD1. The receptor's source is a man aged 25 to 40 with Graves' ophthalmopathy. The sample was blood. CDR3 in DNA: TGTGCCAGCAGACTGAGGACAGGGGGGAGTCAGCCCCAGCATTTT. Translated, it gives CASRLRTGGSQPQHF.